Presented here are 6 T cell receptor beta chains from one specimen sequenced in a study of T cells after yellow fever vaccination. TCRdb reprocessed the 5' RACE reads via MiXCR and lists one record per CDR3 protein. This table has 300,000 to 350,000 distinct CDR3 sequences, 3.5% to 5% appearing once. Specimen: PBMCs, collected 15 days after the yellow fever booster vaccination. The receptors were gathered from a man aged 18 to 30 who received the YFV17D yellow fever vaccine.

This chain links TRBV7-9 with TRBJ2-1, with a weak D call TRBD2 (6 bases). Germline V CDR1 and CDR2: SEHNR, FQNEAQ (reference sequence). The CDR3 contains 15 residues. V shed 5 bases and J shed 4 bases, with 15 bases lying between them. CDR3 in DNA: TGTGCCAGCAGCGAAAAGGGACTTCAATACAATGAGCAGTTCTTC. Translating gives CASSEKGLQYNEQFF.

The CDR3 here is CASSTLRGGGHRVTNTQYF. The CDR3 nucleotides are TGTGCCAGCAGTACCCTCAGGGGTGGGGGACATAGAGTAACAAATACGCAGTATTTT. The chain joins TRBV6-5 to TRBJ2-3, with D possibly TRBD1 on 6 matching bases. The CDR3 runs 19 residues. Trimming took off 5 bases at V and 7 bases at J, with 31 bases between the two ends. The V gene's germline CDR1 is MNHEY and CDR2 SVGAGI.

This clonotype was counted ten times or more. The rearrangement links TRBV4-3 to TRBJ2-2; D may be TRBD2 (5 bases). The CDR3 is made up of 16 amino acids. V was trimmed by 2 bases and J by 1 base, leaving 11 bases between them. Germline CDR1 reads LGHNA; CDR2 reads YSLEER. The CDR3 is CASSQWARENTGELFF. The CDR3 DNA reads as TGCGCCAGCAGCCAATGGGCCCGGGAGAACACCGGGGAGCTGTTTTTT.

This chain uses TRBV9 with TRBJ1-2; the match to TRBD1 covers 8 bases. The CDR3 covers 14 residues. CDR1 SGDLS and CDR2 YYNGEE come from the germline V gene. V trimming: 4 bases; J trimming: 12 bases; junction bases outside the gene matches: 14. The CDR3 protein is CASSPTDRELLDTF. The CDR3 bases are TGTGCCAGCAGCCCGACGGACAGGGAGCTGTTGGACACCTTC.

This clonotype was counted ten times or more. The rearrangement links TRBV15 to TRBJ1-6, with unresolved D. Trimming stripped 5 bases from V and 6 bases from J, with 8 bases between. The germline CDR1 and CDR2 sequences are LNHNV and YYDKDF (reference sequence). The CDR3 contains 13 residues. As DNA, the CDR3 is TGTGCCACCAGCCGCCAGCCTAATTCACCCCTCCACTTT. This sequence encodes CATSRQPNSPLHF.

The genes are TRBV4-1 and TRBJ2-5; D uncertain. Germline-derived CDR1 and CDR2 are MGHRA and YSYEKL. This CDR3 is 13 amino acids long. V lost 1 base to trimming and J lost 6 bases, with 9 bases between them. The CDR3 loop is CASSQVSGKTQYF. In nucleotides, the CDR3 is TGCGCCAGCAGCCAAGTTTCTGGAAAGACCCAGTACTTC.